One and the same sample provided the 7 T cell receptor beta chains below, sequenced in a study of T cell responses to AZD1222 COVID-19 vaccine. Profiling relied on immunoSEQ multiplex PCR, and the TCRdb table lists in-frame clones only, not all of them. Here the sample spans about 130,000 clones, 93% being singletons. The source was peripheral blood, collected on day 0 of AZD1222 vaccination. These receptors were obtained from an adult in good health.

This chain links TRBV6-5 with TRBJ2-7; D not certain. Trimming took off 4 bases at V and 0 bases at J, with 10 bases between the two ends. The germline CDR1 and CDR2 sequences are MNHEY and SVGAGI. The CDR3 is made up of 14 amino acids. Here the CDR3 DNA reads TGTGCCAGCAGTTCGGACGCAGGCTCCTACGAGCAGTACTTC. As protein: CASSSDAGSYEQYF.

The CDR3 is CASSSRQTVNTGELFF. The CDR3 nucleotides read TGTGCCAGCAGCTCCCGACAGACAGTGAACACCGGGGAGCTGTTTTTT. The genes are TRBV7-6 and TRBJ2-2; D is perhaps TRBD1 (5 bases). V was pared by 4 bases and J by 1 base, with 13 bases between. The length of the CDR3 is 16 residues. CDR1 and CDR2 (germline): SGHVS, FNYEAQ.

The chain links TRBV7-3 to TRBJ2-7; 11 bases are shared with TRBD2. Germline CDR1 SGHTA, CDR2 FQGTGA. Losses at the gene ends were 3 bases for V and 5 bases for J; bases not matched to a gene: 3. The CDR3 consists of 14 residues. CDR3 residues: CASSLGLADHEQYF. Here the CDR3 DNA reads TGTGCCAGCAGCTTGGGACTAGCGGACCACGAGCAGTACTTC.

This clone appeared once. The V call is TRBV7-8, the J call TRBJ1-5; D ambiguous. The V end was cut by 3 bases, the J end by 2 bases, with 11 bases between. The germline V gene has CDR1 SGHVS and CDR2 FQNEAQ. The CDR3 runs to 15 residues. The CDR3 protein is CASSLSDIGNQPQHF. CDR3 bases: TGTGCCAGCAGCTTGTCAGACATCGGCAATCAGCCCCAGCATTTT.

The chain couples TRBV7-8 to TRBJ1-2, with a possible D match to TRBD1 (6 bases). CDR1 is SGHVS and CDR2 is FQNEAQ in the germline V gene. V lost 1 base and J lost 7, with 16 bases in between. This CDR3 spans 15 amino acids. The CDR3 reads CASSLVPGAGIGYTF. The DNA of the CDR3 is TGTGCCAGCAGCTTAGTCCCGGGGGCGGGTATTGGCTACACCTTC.

The chain links TRBV4-1 to TRBJ1-1; D remains ambiguous. V lost 4 bases, J lost 5 bases, and 17 bases lay in between. This CDR3 contains 15 residues. Germline V lookup: CDR1 MGHRA, CDR2 YSYEKL. Here the CDR3 DNA reads TGCGCCAGCAGCCCTATTAATGATGGGAGGACTGAAGCTTTCTTT. It is translated as CASSPINDGRTEAFF.

The genes are TRBV12-5 and TRBJ1-6; TRBD1 matches at 8 bases. Germline V gives CDR1 LGHNT, CDR2 FRNRAP. Germline trimming cut 8 bases from V and 9 bases from J; bases unmatched to any gene: 6. This CDR3 is 13 amino acids long. The CDR3 sequence is CASHRGGISPLHF. CDR3 sequence (DNA): TGTGCTAGTCACAGGGGGGGCATTTCACCCCTCCACTTT. Combining the CDR3 with reference TRBV12-5 and TRBJ1-6 gives the whole variable domain DARVTQTPRHKVTEMGQEVTMRCQPILGHNTVFWYRQTMMQGLELLAYFRNRAPLDDSGMPKDRFSAEMPDATLATLKIQPSEPRDSAVYFCASHRGGISPLHFGNGTRLTVT.